These 28 T cell receptor beta chains originate from one sample sequenced in a study of blood T cell repertoires in COVID-19. Produced via immunoSEQ multiplex PCR; TCRdb's table is partial and in-frame only. This sample has 200,000 to 300,000 clones, with around 80% found just once. The specimen was peripheral blood. The source is a man aged 35 to 55 who had recovered from COVID-19.

The chain carries TRBV5-6 and TRBJ2-7; perhaps TRBD1 as D (6 bases). Germline CDR1 and CDR2: SGHDT and YYEEEE. The germline V and J ends were trimmed by 1 base and 6 bases, with 20 bases remaining between them. CDR3 length: 16 residues. Written as DNA, the CDR3 is TGTGCCAGCAGCTTGCTGGGGGCGAGGGCCCGAACCGAGCAGTACTTC. As protein: CASSLLGARARTEQYF. Full variable domain (outside the CDR3, taken from reference TRBV5-6 and TRBJ2-7): DAGVTQSPTHLIKTRGQQVTLRCSPKSGHDTVSWYQQALGQGPQFIFQYYEEEERQRGNFPDRFSGHQFPNYSSELNVNALLLGDSALYLCASSLLGARARTEQYFGPGTRLTVT.

V is TRBV5-1 and J is TRBJ1-2; 8 positions agree with TRBD1. V shed 4 bases, J shed 6 bases, and the junction held 5 bases outside the gene matches. There are 13 residues in the CDR3. The germline CDR1 and CDR2 sequences are SGHRS and YFSETQ. Here the CDR3 DNA reads TGCGCCAGCAGCGACAGGGGATGGGATGGCTACACCTTC. It translates to CASSDRGWDGYTF.

The rearrangement uses TRBV10-3 and TRBJ1-6; D is unclear. Germline V CDR1 and CDR2: ENHRY, SYGVKD. V gave up 3 bases and J gave up 10 bases, with 10 bases separating them. The CDR3 contains 13 residues. The CDR3 loop is CAISDMGRSPLHF. CDR3 DNA sequence: TGTGCCATCAGTGATATGGGGAGGTCACCCCTCCACTTT.

The genes are TRBV20-1 and TRBJ2-5, with D perhaps TRBD2 (6 bases). V lost 3 bases, J lost 7 bases, and 15 bases lay in between. The CDR3 consists of 13 residues. Germline CDR1 DFQATT, CDR2 SNEGSKA (reference sequence). For the CDR3, the DNA is TGCAGTGCTAGTGGGACTCCCCCCGGGACCCAGTACTTC. It encodes CSASGTPPGTQYF.

This chain joins TRBV20-1 and TRBJ2-7; D remains unclear. V was cut by 3 bases and J by 7 bases, with 16 bases left in between. CDR3 length: 13 amino acids. The germline CDR1 and CDR2 sequences are DFQATT and SNEGSKA (reference sequence). The DNA for the CDR3 is TGCAGTGCTAGTTCTGGTCCCTACGGGGAGCAGTACTTC. It codes for CSASSGPYGEQYF.

This rearrangement joins TRBV2 to TRBJ1-5; 8 bases align to TRBD1. Germline values: CDR1 SNHLY, CDR2 FYNNEI. This CDR3 comprises 13 residues. The junction had 3 bases not matched to a gene; V was cut back by 6 bases and J by 5 bases. CDR3 loop: CASRVDRDQPQHF. The CDR3 nucleotides are TGTGCCAGCAGGGTGGACAGGGATCAGCCCCAGCATTTT.

Written as DNA, the CDR3 is TGTGCCAGTCATAGCGGGAGCCTTGTGGATGAGCAGTTCTTC. Its translation: CASHSGSLVDEQFF. The V and J genes are TRBV2 and TRBJ2-1, with 9 bases fitting TRBD2. The CDR3 runs 14 residues. The germline V gene has CDR1 SNHLY and CDR2 FYNNEI. The J segment lost 8 bases and the V segment lost 9 bases, leaving 11 bases of the junction unmatched.

This chain links TRBV7-2 with TRBJ1-2; 7 bases match TRBD1. Losses at the gene ends were 2 bases for V and 8 bases for J; bases not matched to a gene: 11. In germline, CDR1 is SGHTA, CDR2 FQGNSA. The CDR3 runs to 15 residues. CDR3 in amino acids: CASSLFPRGQSGYTF. DNA of the CDR3: TGTGCCAGCAGCTTATTTCCAAGGGGGCAGTCAGGCTACACCTTC.

This clone was detected only once. The chain joins TRBV20-1 to TRBJ2-1; the match to TRBD1 covers 7 bases. V shed 6 bases and J 6 bases; nucleotides not matched to a gene: 8. The germline V gene has CDR1 DFQATT and CDR2 SNEGSKA (reference sequence). There are 13 residues in the CDR3. CDR3 in DNA: TGCAGTGCCAGTGAGACAGGGCCCAATGAGCAGTTCTTC. It specifies CSASETGPNEQFF.

As DNA, the CDR3 is TGCGCCAGCAGCCCTGGGGCGGCGAACAATGAGCAGTTCTTC. Amino acid sequence: CASSPGAANNEQFF. This chain uses TRBV5-1 with TRBJ2-1; a weak D match, TRBD1 (5 bases). Germline values: CDR1 SGHRS, CDR2 YFSETQ. Trimming pared 4 bases from V and 5 bases from J, leaving 13 bases between. The length of the CDR3 is 14 residues.

The chain has TRBV5-6 and TRBJ2-2, with TRBD1 identical over 9 bases. Germline CDR1 SGHDT, CDR2 YYEEEE. The CDR3 length is 16 residues. V was pared by 6 bases and J by 3 bases, with 9 bases of the junction left unmatched. This chain's CDR3 is CASIEGGQGYTGELFF. The DNA of the CDR3 is TGTGCCAGCATCGAAGGGGGACAGGGCTACACCGGGGAGCTGTTTTTT.

The chain uses TRBV19 and TRBJ1-2; 11 bases align to TRBD1. Per germline, CDR1 LNHDA and CDR2 SQIVND (reference sequence). This CDR3 is 15 amino acids long. The J segment lost 4 bases and the V segment lost 5 bases, leaving 6 bases of the junction unmatched. The CDR3 reads CASSPGQGAFYGYTF. CDR3 DNA: TGTGCCAGTAGTCCAGGACAGGGGGCCTTCTATGGCTACACCTTC.

The CDR3 DNA reads as TGCGCCAGCAAGAGCCAACCGGGACAGGATGCCTATGGCTACACCTTC. Protein sequence: CASKSQPGQDAYGYTF. The V gene is TRBV5-1, the J gene TRBJ1-2, with 8 bases aligning to TRBD1. The V gene's germline CDR1 is SGHRS and CDR2 YFSETQ. The CDR3 is 16 residues long. V trimming: 6 bases; J trimming: 4 bases; junction bases outside the gene matches: 14. Full variable domain (outside the CDR3, taken from reference TRBV5-1 and TRBJ1-2): KAGVTQTPRYLIKTRGQQVTLSCSPISGHRSVSWYQQTPGQGLQFLFEYFSETQRNKGNFPGRFSGRQFSNSRSEMNVSTLELGDSALYLCASKSQPGQDAYGYTFGSGTRLTVV.

This clone was seen a few times. The CDR3 spells CAISPGQGYIYEQYF. The CDR3 DNA reads as TGTGCCATCAGCCCGGGACAGGGGTACATCTACGAGCAGTACTTC. The J gene is TRBJ2-7, the V gene TRBV10-3; 10 bases line up with TRBD1. This CDR3 has 15 amino acids. Germline loops: CDR1 ENHRY, CDR2 SYGVKD. J was trimmed by 3 bases and V by 6 bases; bases with no gene match: 8.

The chain employs TRBV18 and TRBJ1-1; D remains ambiguous. V was pared by 4 bases and J by 5 bases, with 17 bases between. The V gene's germline CDR1 is KGHSH and CDR2 LQKENI. The CDR3 has 15 residues. DNA for the CDR3: TGTGCCAGCTCACAACTAGGTTCAGGTGGAACTGAAGCTTTCTTT. Residues: CASSQLGSGGTEAFF.

The V call is TRBV11-3, the J call TRBJ2-5; TRBD2 might be the D (5 bases). In germline, CDR1 is SGHNT, CDR2 YENEEA. CDR3 size: 13 residues. Trimming took 3 bases from V and 4 from J, leaving 9 bases between them. The CDR3 reads CASSFPRGETQYF. CDR3 in DNA: TGTGCCAGCAGCTTCCCCCGGGGAGAGACCCAGTACTTC.

The V call is TRBV5-1, the J call TRBJ2-5, with 8 positions matching TRBD2. The ends lost 1 base at V and 3 bases at J; junction bases unmatched: 2. Germline V gene sequence: CDR1 SGHRS, CDR2 YFSETQ. This CDR3 is 14 amino acids long. CDR3 DNA: TGCGCCAGCAGCTTGTGGGGACTAGAAGAGACCCAGTACTTC. As protein: CASSLWGLEETQYF.

CDR3 in amino acids: CASSAGYAGETQYF. The CDR3 nucleotides read TGTGCCAGCAGTGCGGGGTACGCCGGGGAGACCCAGTACTTC. The rearrangement joins TRBV2 to TRBJ2-5; weak D call: TRBD2 (5 bases). The V end was cut by 4 bases, the J end by 5 bases, with 14 bases between. The length of the CDR3 is 14 residues. The germline CDR1 and CDR2 sequences are SNHLY and FYNNEI.

The CDR3 DNA sequence: TGTGCCAGCAGCTACAGGGGCTTATACGAGCAGTACTTC. Encoded protein: CASSYRGLYEQYF. This chain joins TRBV2 and TRBJ2-7, with 7 bases fitting TRBD1. The CDR3 consists of 13 residues. CDR1 is SNHLY, CDR2 FYNNEI, per germline. Trimming removed 6 bases from V and 4 bases from J; junction bases left unmatched: 6.

The chain combines TRBV4-3 with TRBJ2-7; no reliable D call. The CDR3 is 13 residues long. Trimming shortened V by 1 base and J by 5 bases, and 9 bases separated the two germline ends. Germline CDR1 and CDR2: LGHNA and YSLEER. CDR3: CASSQVLVHEQYF. CDR3 in DNA: TGCGCCAGCAGCCAAGTACTGGTCCACGAGCAGTACTTC.

The rearrangement joins TRBV6-2 or TRBV6-3 to TRBJ1-2; TRBD1 agrees at 7 bases. This CDR3 has 14 amino acids. V dropped 4 bases and J dropped 8; count of bases not matched to a gene: 10. Germline assignment: CDR1 MNHEY and CDR2 SVGEGT. CDR3 DNA: TGTGCCAGCAGTTCCCCGGACAGGTTCCAGGGCTACACCTTC. Translation: CASSSPDRFQGYTF.

This chain connects TRBV5-1 to TRBJ1-4; D may be TRBD1 (5 bases). Deletions cut 5 bases from V and 0 bases from J, with 20 bases between. The CDR3 totals 18 residues. The germline V gene encodes CDR1 SGHRS and CDR2 YFSETQ. The CDR3 DNA sequence: TGCGCCAGCAGGTTAGGGGTTCTCCCAGTCGCAACTAATGAAAAACTGTTTTTT. It yields the protein CASRLGVLPVATNEKLFF.

J is TRBJ1-5 and V is TRBV19; D remains ambiguous. The CDR3 contains 15 residues. Germline-derived CDR1 and CDR2 are LNHDA and SQIVND (reference sequence). V gave up 3 bases and J gave up 7 bases, with 16 bases separating them. CDR3 protein: CASSIGQFFKQPQHF. The CDR3 DNA reads as TGTGCCAGTAGTATTGGGCAGTTCTTTAAACAGCCCCAGCATTTT.

The rearrangement links TRBV6-5 to TRBJ1-1; TRBD1 is a possible D gene (5 bases). The V end lost 2 bases, the J end lost 7 bases, and 11 bases lay between the germline ends. This CDR3 comprises 13 residues. Per germline, CDR1 MNHEY and CDR2 SVGAGI. CDR3 DNA: TGTGCCAGCAGTTACAGGGGCCAGCATGAAGCTTTCTTT. Translated: CASSYRGQHEAFF.

In nucleotides, the CDR3 is TGTGCCAGTAGTGGGGGGGGAGGAATGCCCCAGCATTTT. It is translated as CASSGGGGMPQHF. J is TRBJ1-5 and V is TRBV19, with a weak D call TRBD1 (5 bases). The germline V gene encodes CDR1 LNHDA and CDR2 SQIVND (reference sequence). This CDR3 is built from 13 residues. V lost 5 bases, J lost 9 bases, and 14 bases lay in between.

This chain connects TRBV6-5 to TRBJ1-1, with D maybe TRBD1 (5 bases). CDR3 length equals 16 residues. CDR1 is MNHEY and CDR2 is SVGAGI in the germline V gene. With 0 bases removed from V and 0 bases from J, the gap between germline ends came to 11 bases. CDR3 sequence reads: CASSYSPQGMNTEAFF. The CDR3 DNA is TGTGCCAGCAGTTACTCACCCCAGGGCATGAACACTGAAGCTTTCTTT.

CDR3 loop: CATSREAGGGETQYF. The CDR3 DNA follows: TGTGCCACCAGCAGAGAGGCGGGAGGGGGAGAGACCCAGTACTTC. The chain uses TRBV15 and TRBJ2-5; TRBD2 aligns across 9 bases. V was clipped by 0 bases and J by 4 bases; unmatched bases: 3. Germline V CDR1 and CDR2: LNHNV, YYDKDF (reference sequence). The CDR3 totals 15 residues.

The rearrangement links TRBV9 to TRBJ1-1; D is perhaps TRBD1 (6 bases). This CDR3 is built from 15 residues. Trimming pared 3 bases from V and 4 bases from J, leaving 16 bases between. Per germline, CDR1 SGDLS and CDR2 YYNGEE. CDR3 region: CASSGGPPRGTEAFF. The CDR3 DNA sequence: TGTGCCAGCAGCGGGGGGCCCCCCCGAGGCACTGAAGCTTTCTTT.